A single sample is the source of the 19 T cell receptor beta chains below, sequenced in a study of CD8 T cells in ankylosing spondylitis (dated by TCRdb to between 2016 and 2019). The method was 5' RACE. This sample was sequenced with an Illumina HiSeq 2500. TCRdb redid the processing of the public reads, applying fastp at Q25 and MiXCR, and retained in-frame beta chains. Entries are consolidated by CDR3 protein sequence, retaining the most common genes and DNA. This sample has 350,000 or so distinct CDR3 sequences in its table, and around 10% of those were observed once. The biggest ten clones account for roughly 9.5% of the sample. The specimen sequenced was blood, either unsorted or a sorted T cell fraction (not recorded which). The receptors were gathered from a female donor with ankylosing spondylitis or in good health (not recorded which).

The chain couples TRBV7-2 to TRBJ2-2; 7 nucleotides match TRBD1. From germline, CDR1 is SGHTA and CDR2 FQGNSA. The CDR3 covers 14 residues. V trimming: 7 bases; J trimming: 1 base; junction bases outside the gene matches: 3. This CDR3 reads CASMRTGNTGELFF. The CDR3 nucleotides are TGTGCCAGCATGAGGACAGGGAACACCGGGGAGCTGTTTTTT.

The sample holds many counts of this clonotype. V is TRBV20-1 and J is TRBJ1-1, with D perhaps matching TRBD1 (5 bases). CDR1 and CDR2 (germline): DFQATT, SNEGSKA (reference sequence). Trimming removed 3 bases at V and 7 bases at J, with 9 bases between. This CDR3 is 11 amino acids long. The CDR3 nucleotides are TGCAGTGCTAGGAAAACAGGTGAAGCTTTCTTT. This gives the protein CSARKTGEAFF.

This clonotype was seen more than once but under ten times. The rearrangement links TRBV6-5 to TRBJ1-5; a possible D gene is TRBD1 (6 bases). Germline V gene data show CDR1 as MNHEY and CDR2 as SVGAGI. V was trimmed by 0 bases and J by 7 bases, leaving 19 bases between them. The CDR3 is 17 residues long. CDR3 nucleotides: TGTGCCAGCAGTTACTCAGCGCCGGGGGGCGCGGGCCAGCCCCAGCATTTT. Protein product: CASSYSAPGGAGQPQHF.

In this sample, this clonotype turned up many times. The V call is TRBV7-2, the J call TRBJ1-3, with D perhaps matching TRBD1 (6 bases). Germline CDR1 is SGHTA and CDR2 is FQGNSA. Trimming left V 2 bases short and J 8 bases short, with 16 bases between. CDR3 size: 15 residues. The CDR3 reads CASSLMLGGLDTIYF. In DNA form, the CDR3 reads TGTGCCAGCAGCTTAATGCTCGGGGGGCTGGACACCATATATTTT.

This clonotype has a count of ten or more. The chain employs TRBV11-2 and TRBJ2-1, with 12 bases that match TRBD2. Germline V lookup: CDR1 SGHAT, CDR2 FQNNGV. Trimming took 5 bases from V and 5 from J; bases not matched to a gene: 4. This CDR3 comprises 15 residues. CDR3 loop: CASSRTSGEHNEQFF. CDR3 DNA: TGTGCCAGCAGCCGGACTAGCGGGGAACACAATGAGCAGTTCTTC.

This clonotype was observed a handful of times. The chain couples TRBV28 to TRBJ1-2; possible D gene TRBD1, 6 bases. This CDR3 has 14 amino acids. Germline V gene lookup returns CDR1 MDHEN and CDR2 SYDVKM. V was trimmed by 5 bases and J by 7 bases, leaving 17 bases between them. CDR3 coding DNA: TGTGCCAGCAGTCCCCTGGACATCAGGGGTGGCTACACCTTC. This gives the protein CASSPLDIRGGYTF.

This clonotype was detected a few times. This chain joins TRBV7-2 and TRBJ2-7; TRBD2 matches 9 bases. The V and J ends lost 6 bases and 0 bases, in that order; junction bases with no gene match: 3. The CDR3 runs 14 residues. Germline CDR1 and CDR2: SGHTA and FQGNSA. Written as DNA, the CDR3 is TGTGCCAGCAGTGCTAGCGGGGCCTCCTACGAGCAGTACTTC. It yields the protein CASSASGASYEQYF.

This clonotype is labeled as medium-sized. J is TRBJ2-7 and V is TRBV27, with D uncertain. Germline CDR1 is MNHEY and CDR2 is SMNVEV (reference sequence). The CDR3 totals 13 residues. Trimming cost V 3 bases and J 2 bases, with 8 bases left between them. The CDR3 DNA reads as TGTGCCAGCAGTTTTGCGAATACCTACGAGCAGTACTTC. It encodes CASSFANTYEQYF.

This clonotype was seen at least ten times. V and J are TRBV12-3 or TRBV12-4 and TRBJ2-1; TRBD2 aligns across 9 bases. This CDR3 comprises 15 residues. The trim removed 7 bases at V and 2 bases at J, leaving 6 bases unmatched. The CDR3 nucleotides read TGTGCCAGCACCCCGACTAGCGGACCCTACAATGAGCAGTTCTTC. Its translation: CASTPTSGPYNEQFF.

This clonotype has ten or more counts. The chain links TRBV29-1 to TRBJ2-5; D possibly corresponds to TRBD1 (6 bases). V lost 6 bases and J lost 5, with 19 bases in between. CDR3 length equals 14 residues. Germline lookup yields CDR1 SQVTM and CDR2 ANQGSEA. The chain's CDR3 is CSVARGTLSETQYF. CDR3 DNA sequence: TGCAGCGTGGCCCGTGGGACATTGAGTGAGACCCAGTACTTC.

This clonotype was seen many times. The CDR3 reads CSARSRRYSNQPQHF. CDR3 in DNA: TGCAGTGCTAGATCCCGCCGCTATAGCAATCAGCCCCAGCATTTT. The V and J genes are TRBV20-1 and TRBJ1-5; no firm D call. Trimming stripped 2 bases from V and 0 bases from J, with 11 bases between. The germline CDR1 and CDR2 sequences are DFQATT and SNEGSKA (reference sequence). The CDR3 runs to 15 residues.

This clonotype has ten or more counts. J is TRBJ2-3 and V is TRBV20-1; 9 bases are shared with TRBD2. CDR3 length: 15 residues. Germline V gene data show CDR1 as DFQATT and CDR2 as SNEGSKA (reference sequence). J gave up 4 bases and V 5 bases, and 10 bases lay outside the gene matches. CDR3 sequence: CSAYSAGGIADTQYF. The CDR3 DNA sequence: TGCAGTGCTTACTCAGCGGGAGGTATAGCAGATACGCAGTATTTT.

This clonotype was seen at least ten times. The chain carries TRBV5-6 and TRBJ2-7; 11 bases match TRBD2. CDR3 length equals 14 residues. Germline V CDR1 and CDR2: SGHDT, YYEEEE. V gave up 5 bases and J gave up 4 bases; unmatched junction bases: 5. The CDR3 loop reads CASSLAGGRYEQYF. In nucleotides, the CDR3 is TGTGCCAGCAGTCTAGCGGGGGGAAGATACGAGCAGTACTTC.

Concerning this clonotype itself: A much larger clone is a single base away; this may be a read error. The chain combines TRBV20-1 with TRBJ1-1; D might be TRBD1 (5 bases). From germline, CDR1 is DFQATT and CDR2 SNEGSKA (reference sequence). CDR3 length: 13 residues. The germline V and J ends were trimmed by 5 bases and 4 bases, with 14 bases remaining between them. The CDR3: CSAPRDMSTEAFF. The CDR3 nucleotides are TGCAGTGCTCCCAGGGATATGAGCACTGAAGCTTTCTTT.

This clonotype was seen ten or more times. The CDR3 DNA follows: TGCAGCGGGATCCCGGGACAGGGACTCAATGAGCAGTTCTTC. This codes for CSGIPGQGLNEQFF. The chain carries TRBV29-1 and TRBJ2-1; 9 nucleotides line up with TRBD1. Trimming took 7 bases from V and 6 from J; bases not matched to a gene: 10. CDR3 length: 14 residues. Germline values: CDR1 SQVTM, CDR2 ANQGSEA.

This chain uses TRBV20-1 with TRBJ1-5; D unresolved. The V gene lost 1 base and the J gene lost 7 bases, with 14 bases spanning the gap. CDR3 length equals 14 residues. The V gene's germline CDR1 is DFQATT and CDR2 SNEGSKA (reference sequence). The CDR3 region has the DNA TGCAGTGCTAGAGTGCGCGGGGTTGGGCAGCCCCAGCATTTT. Translating gives CSARVRGVGQPQHF.

This clonotype has ten or more counts. The chain employs TRBV5-1 and TRBJ2-1; a weak D match, TRBD2 (6 bases). The CDR3 is made up of 15 amino acids. Trimming stripped 7 bases from V and 9 bases from J, with 23 bases between. Germline V gene sequence: CDR1 SGHRS, CDR2 YFSETQ. The CDR3 sequence: CASASELAHMAEQFF. CDR3 sequence (DNA): TGCGCCAGCGCTTCGGAACTAGCACACATGGCTGAGCAGTTCTTC.

This clonotype was seen a handful of times. V usage is TRBV4-2 and J usage is TRBJ2-5, with D possibly being TRBD1 or TRBD2 (5 bases each). CDR1 LGHNA and CDR2 YNFKEQ come from the germline V gene. V gave up 1 base and J gave up 5 bases, with 14 bases separating them. The CDR3 totals 15 residues. CDR3 bases: TGTGCCAGCAGCCAAGCGGGGCTAGCAGAGGAGACCCAGTACTTC. This codes for CASSQAGLAEETQYF.

This chain links TRBV5-5 with TRBJ2-3; D assignment may be TRBD1 or TRBD2 (5 bases each). Trimming removed 4 bases from V and 0 bases from J, with 12 bases in between. Germline CDR1 reads SGHKS; CDR2 reads YYEKEE (reference sequence). The length of the CDR3 is 15 residues. Here the CDR3 DNA reads TGTGCCAGCAGCATGGGACGGTCTAGCACAGATACGCAGTATTTT. Amino acids: CASSMGRSSTDTQYF.